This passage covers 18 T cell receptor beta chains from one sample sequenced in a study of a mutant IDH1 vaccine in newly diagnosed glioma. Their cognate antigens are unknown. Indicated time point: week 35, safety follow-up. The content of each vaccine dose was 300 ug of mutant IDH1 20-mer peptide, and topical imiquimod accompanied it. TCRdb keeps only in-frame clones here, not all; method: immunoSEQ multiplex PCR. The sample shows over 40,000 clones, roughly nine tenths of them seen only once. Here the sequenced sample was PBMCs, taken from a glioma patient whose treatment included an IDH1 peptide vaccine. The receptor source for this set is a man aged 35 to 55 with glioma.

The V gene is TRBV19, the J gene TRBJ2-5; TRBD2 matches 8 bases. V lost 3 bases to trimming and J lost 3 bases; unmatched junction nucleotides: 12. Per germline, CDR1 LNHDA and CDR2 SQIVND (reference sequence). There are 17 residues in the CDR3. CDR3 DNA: TGTGCCAGTAGTATGACGGCTAGCGGGTACAAAGAAGAGACCCAGTACTTC. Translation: CASSMTASGYKEETQYF.

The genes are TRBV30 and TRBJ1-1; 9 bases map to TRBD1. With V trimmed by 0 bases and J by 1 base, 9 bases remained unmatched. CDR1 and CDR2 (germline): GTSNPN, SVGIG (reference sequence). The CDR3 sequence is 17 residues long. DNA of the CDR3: TGTGCCTGGAGTGTAGGACAGGGGCCCGGGGGGAACACTGAAGCTTTCTTT. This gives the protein CAWSVGQGPGGNTEAFF.

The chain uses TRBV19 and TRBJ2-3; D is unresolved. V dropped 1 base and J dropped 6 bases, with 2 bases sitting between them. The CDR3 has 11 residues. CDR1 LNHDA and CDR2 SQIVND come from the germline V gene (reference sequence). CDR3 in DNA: TGTGCCAGTAGTATAGGGGATACGCAGTATTTT. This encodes CASSIGDTQYF.

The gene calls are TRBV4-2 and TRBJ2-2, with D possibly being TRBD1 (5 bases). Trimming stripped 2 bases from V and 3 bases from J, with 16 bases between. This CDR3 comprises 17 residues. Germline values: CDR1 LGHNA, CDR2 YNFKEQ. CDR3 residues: CASSQRPRGADTGELFF. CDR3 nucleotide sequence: TGTGCCAGCAGCCAAAGACCCCGTGGGGCGGACACCGGGGAGCTGTTTTTT.

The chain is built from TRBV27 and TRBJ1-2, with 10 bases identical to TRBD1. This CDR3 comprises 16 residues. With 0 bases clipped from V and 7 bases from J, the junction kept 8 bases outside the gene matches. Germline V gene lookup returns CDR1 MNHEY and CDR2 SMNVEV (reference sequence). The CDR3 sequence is CASSLSGGTGALGYTF. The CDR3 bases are TGTGCCAGCAGTTTATCGGGGGGGACAGGGGCGCTTGGCTACACCTTC.

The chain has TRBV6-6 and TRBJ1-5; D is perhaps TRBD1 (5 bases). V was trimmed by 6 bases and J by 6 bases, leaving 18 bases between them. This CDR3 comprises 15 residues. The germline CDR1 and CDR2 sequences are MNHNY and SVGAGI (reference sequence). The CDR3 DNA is TGTGCCAGCAGCCCAACCGGGGCTGGAGGTCAGCCCCAGCATTTT. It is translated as CASSPTGAGGQPQHF.

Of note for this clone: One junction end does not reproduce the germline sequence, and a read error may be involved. CDR3 amino acids: CASSPGQDQEAQYF. The CDR3 DNA is TGTGCCAGCAGCCCCGGACAGGACCAAGAGGCCCAGTACTTC. The V gene is TRBV7-9, the J gene TRBJ2-5; 7 nucleotides agree with TRBD1. This CDR3 has 14 amino acids. Germline CDR1 SEHNR, CDR2 FQNEAQ (reference sequence).

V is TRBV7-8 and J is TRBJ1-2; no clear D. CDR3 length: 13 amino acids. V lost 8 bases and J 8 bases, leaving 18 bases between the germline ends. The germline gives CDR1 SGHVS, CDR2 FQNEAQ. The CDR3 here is CASQPGGVKGYTF. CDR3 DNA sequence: TGTGCCAGCCAGCCTGGCGGGGTTAAGGGCTACACCTTC.

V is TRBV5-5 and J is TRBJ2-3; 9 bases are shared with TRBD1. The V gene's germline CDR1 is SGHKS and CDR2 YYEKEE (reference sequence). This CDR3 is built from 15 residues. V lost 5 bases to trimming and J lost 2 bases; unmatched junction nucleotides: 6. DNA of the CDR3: TGTGCCAGCAGATCGGGACAGGGAAACACAGATACGCAGTATTTT. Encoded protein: CASRSGQGNTDTQYF.

CDR3 in amino acids: CASSPSGGMNTEAFF. DNA of the CDR3: TGCGCCAGCAGCCCAAGCGGGGGCATGAACACTGAAGCTTTCTTT. The V call is TRBV5-1, the J call TRBJ1-1; D perhaps matches TRBD1 (6 bases). Germline V CDR1 and CDR2: SGHRS, YFSETQ. V was clipped by 4 bases and J by 0 bases, with 13 bases between them. CDR3 length equals 15 residues.

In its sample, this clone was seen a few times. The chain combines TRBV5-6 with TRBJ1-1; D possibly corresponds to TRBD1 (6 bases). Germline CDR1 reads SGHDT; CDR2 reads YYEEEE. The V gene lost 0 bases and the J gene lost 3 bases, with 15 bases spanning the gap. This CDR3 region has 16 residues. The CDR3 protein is CASSLASFGGHTEAFF. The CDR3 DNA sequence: TGTGCCAGCAGCTTGGCCAGTTTTGGGGGGCACACTGAAGCTTTCTTT.

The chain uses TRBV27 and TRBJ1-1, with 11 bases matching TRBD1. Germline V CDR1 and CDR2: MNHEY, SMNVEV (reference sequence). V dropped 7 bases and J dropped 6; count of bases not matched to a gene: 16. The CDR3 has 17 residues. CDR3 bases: TGTGCCAGCACCTCTTGGGGGGGGACAGGGGGTCTTGCTGAAGCTTTCTTT. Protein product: CASTSWGGTGGLAEAFF.

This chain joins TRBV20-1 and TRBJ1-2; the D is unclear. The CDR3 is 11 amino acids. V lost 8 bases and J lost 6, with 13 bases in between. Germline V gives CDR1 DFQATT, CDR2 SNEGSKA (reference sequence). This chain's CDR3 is CSLSPPDGYTF. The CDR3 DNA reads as TGCAGTCTTAGTCCCCCCGATGGCTACACCTTC.

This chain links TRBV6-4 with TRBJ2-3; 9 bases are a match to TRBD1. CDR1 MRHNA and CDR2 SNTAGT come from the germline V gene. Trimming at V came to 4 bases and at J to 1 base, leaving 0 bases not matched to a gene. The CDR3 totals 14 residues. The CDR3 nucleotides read TGTGCCAGCAGTGGGACAGGGGGCACAGATACGCAGTATTTT. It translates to CASSGTGGTDTQYF.

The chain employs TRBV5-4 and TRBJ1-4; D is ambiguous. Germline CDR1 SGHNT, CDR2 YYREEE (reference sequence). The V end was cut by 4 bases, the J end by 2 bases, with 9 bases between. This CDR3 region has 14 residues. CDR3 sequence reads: CASSPRATNEKLFF. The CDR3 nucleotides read TGTGCCAGCAGCCCTCGGGCGACTAATGAAAAACTGTTTTTT.

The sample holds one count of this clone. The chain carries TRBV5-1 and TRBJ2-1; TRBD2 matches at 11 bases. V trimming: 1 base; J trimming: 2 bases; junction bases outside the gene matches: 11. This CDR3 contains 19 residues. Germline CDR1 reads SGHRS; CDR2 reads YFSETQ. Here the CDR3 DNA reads TGCGCCAGCAGCTTGAGCCTCACCCTAGCGGGGGGTCCCTACAATGAGCAGTTCTTC. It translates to CASSLSLTLAGGPYNEQFF. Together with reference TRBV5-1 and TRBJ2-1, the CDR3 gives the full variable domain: KAGVTQTPRYLIKTRGQQVTLSCSPISGHRSVSWYQQTPGQGLQFLFEYFSETQRNKGNFPGRFSGRQFSNSRSEMNVSTLELGDSALYLCASSLSLTLAGGPYNEQFFGPGTRLTVL.

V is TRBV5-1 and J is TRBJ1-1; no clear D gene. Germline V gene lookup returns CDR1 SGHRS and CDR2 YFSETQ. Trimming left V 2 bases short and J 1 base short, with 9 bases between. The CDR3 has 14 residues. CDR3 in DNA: TGCGCCAGCAGCTTCTGGGATGGGAACACTGAAGCTTTCTTT. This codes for CASSFWDGNTEAFF.

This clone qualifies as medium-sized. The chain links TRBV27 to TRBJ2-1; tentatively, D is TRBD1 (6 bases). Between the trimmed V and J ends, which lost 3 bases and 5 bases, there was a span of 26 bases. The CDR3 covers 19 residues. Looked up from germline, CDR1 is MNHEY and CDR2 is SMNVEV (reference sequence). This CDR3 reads CASSLRGSDGALRNNEQFF. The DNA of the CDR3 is TGTGCCAGCAGTTTGAGGGGGTCGGATGGAGCGTTACGTAACAATGAGCAGTTCTTC.